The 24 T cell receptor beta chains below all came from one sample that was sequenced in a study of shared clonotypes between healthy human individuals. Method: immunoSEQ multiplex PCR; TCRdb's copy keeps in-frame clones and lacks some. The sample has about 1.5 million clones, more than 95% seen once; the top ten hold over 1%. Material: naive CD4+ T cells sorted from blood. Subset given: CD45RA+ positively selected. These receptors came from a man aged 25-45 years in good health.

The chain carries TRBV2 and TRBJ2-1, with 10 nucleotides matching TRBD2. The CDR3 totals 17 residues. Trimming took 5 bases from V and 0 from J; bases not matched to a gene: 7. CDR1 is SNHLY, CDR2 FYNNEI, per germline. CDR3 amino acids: CASSTGGLADSYNEQFF. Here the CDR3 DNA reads TGTGCCAGCAGTACCGGTGGACTAGCGGACTCCTACAATGAGCAGTTCTTC.

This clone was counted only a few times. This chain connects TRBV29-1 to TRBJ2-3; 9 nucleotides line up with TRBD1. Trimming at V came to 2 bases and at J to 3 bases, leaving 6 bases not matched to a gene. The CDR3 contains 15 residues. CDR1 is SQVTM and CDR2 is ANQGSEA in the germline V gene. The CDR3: CSVEPDRGRTDTQYF. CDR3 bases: TGCAGCGTTGAACCGGACAGGGGTAGGACAGATACGCAGTATTTT.

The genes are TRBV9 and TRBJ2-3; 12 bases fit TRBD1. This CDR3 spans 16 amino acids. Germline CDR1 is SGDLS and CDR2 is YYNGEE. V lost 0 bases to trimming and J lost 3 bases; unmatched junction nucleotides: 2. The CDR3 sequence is CASSVGDRGRTDTQYF. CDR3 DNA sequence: TGTGCCAGCAGCGTAGGGGACAGGGGGCGGACAGATACGCAGTATTTT.

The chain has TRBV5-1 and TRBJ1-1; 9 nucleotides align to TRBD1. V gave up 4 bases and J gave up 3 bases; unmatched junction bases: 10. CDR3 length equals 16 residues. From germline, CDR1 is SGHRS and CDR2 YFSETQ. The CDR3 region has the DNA TGCGCCAGCAGCCACTTACCGGGACAGGGTGACACTGAAGCTTTCTTT. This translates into CASSHLPGQGDTEAFF.

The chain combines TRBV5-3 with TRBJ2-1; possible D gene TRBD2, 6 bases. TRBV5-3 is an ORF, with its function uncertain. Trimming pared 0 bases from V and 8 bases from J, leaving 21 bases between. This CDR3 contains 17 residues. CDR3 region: CARSLGVAAQSRHEQFF. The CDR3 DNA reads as TGTGCCAGAAGCTTGGGAGTAGCGGCACAAAGTCGGCATGAGCAGTTCTTC.

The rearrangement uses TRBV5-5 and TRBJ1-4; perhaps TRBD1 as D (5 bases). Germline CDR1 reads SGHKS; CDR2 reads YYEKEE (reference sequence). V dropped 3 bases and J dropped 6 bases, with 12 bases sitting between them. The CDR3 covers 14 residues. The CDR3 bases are TGTGCCAGCAGCTGGGGCCTGGAGGATGAAAAACTGTTTTTT. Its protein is CASSWGLEDEKLFF.

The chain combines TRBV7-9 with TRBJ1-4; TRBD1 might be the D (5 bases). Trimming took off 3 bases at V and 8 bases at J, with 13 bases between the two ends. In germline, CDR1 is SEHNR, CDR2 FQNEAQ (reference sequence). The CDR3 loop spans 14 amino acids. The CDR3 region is CASSFRGSPEKLFF. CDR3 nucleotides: TGTGCCAGCAGCTTTCGGGGGAGTCCCGAAAAACTGTTTTTT.

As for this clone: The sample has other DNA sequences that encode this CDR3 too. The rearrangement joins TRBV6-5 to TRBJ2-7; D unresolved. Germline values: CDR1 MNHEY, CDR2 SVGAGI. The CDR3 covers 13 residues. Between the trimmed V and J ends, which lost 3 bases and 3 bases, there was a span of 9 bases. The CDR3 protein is CASSYSGSYEQYF. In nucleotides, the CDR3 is TGTGCCAGCAGTTATTCGGGCAGCTACGAGCAGTACTTC.

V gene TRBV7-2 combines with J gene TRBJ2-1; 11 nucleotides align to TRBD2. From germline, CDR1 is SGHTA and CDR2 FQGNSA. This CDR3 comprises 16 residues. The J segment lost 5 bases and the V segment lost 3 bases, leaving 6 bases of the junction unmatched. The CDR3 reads CASSFGLAGGNNEQFF. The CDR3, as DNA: TGTGCCAGCAGCTTTGGCCTAGCGGGAGGCAACAATGAGCAGTTCTTC.

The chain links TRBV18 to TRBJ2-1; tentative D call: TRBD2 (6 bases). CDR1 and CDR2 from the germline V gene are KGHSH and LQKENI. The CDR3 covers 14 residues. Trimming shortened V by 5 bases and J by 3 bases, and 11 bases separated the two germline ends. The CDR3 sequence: CASSGGGNYNEQFF. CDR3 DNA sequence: TGTGCCAGCTCAGGTGGCGGGAACTACAATGAGCAGTTCTTC.

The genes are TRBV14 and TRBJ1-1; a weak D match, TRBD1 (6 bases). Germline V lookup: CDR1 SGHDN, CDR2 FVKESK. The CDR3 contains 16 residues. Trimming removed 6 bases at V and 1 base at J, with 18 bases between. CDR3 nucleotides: TGTGCCAGCAGTCCTTACCCCCAGGGGCGGAACACTGAAGCTTTCTTT. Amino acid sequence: CASSPYPQGRNTEAFF.

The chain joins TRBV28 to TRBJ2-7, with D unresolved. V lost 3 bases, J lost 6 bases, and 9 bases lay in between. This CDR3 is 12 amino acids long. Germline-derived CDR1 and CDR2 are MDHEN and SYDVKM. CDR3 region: CASSLSWAEQYF. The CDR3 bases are TGTGCCAGCAGTTTGTCTTGGGCCGAGCAGTACTTC.

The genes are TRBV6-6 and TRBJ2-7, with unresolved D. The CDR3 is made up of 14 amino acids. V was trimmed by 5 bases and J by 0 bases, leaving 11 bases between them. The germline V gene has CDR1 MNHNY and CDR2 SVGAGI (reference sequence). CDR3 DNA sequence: TGTGCCAGCAGTCTCCCCCAGAGCTCCTACGAGCAGTACTTC. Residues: CASSLPQSSYEQYF.

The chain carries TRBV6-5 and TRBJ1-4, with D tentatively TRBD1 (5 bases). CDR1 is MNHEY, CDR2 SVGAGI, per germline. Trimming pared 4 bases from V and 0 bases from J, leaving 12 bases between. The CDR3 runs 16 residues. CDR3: CASSSRGVATNEKLFF. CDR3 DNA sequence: TGTGCCAGCAGTTCGCGGGGGGTTGCAACTAATGAAAAACTGTTTTTT.

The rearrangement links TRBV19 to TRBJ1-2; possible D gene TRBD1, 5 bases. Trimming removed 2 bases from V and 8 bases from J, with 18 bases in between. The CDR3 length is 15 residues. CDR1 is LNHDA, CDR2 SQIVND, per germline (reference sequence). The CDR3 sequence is CASSISGQGARGYTF. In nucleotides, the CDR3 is TGTGCCAGTAGTATATCCGGGCAGGGCGCGAGGGGCTACACCTTC.

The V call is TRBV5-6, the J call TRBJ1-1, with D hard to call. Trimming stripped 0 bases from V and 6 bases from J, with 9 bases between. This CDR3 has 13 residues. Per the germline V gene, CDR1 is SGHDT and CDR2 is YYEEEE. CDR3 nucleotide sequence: TGTGCCAGCAGCTTGGAGGTTCTGTCTGAAGCTTTCTTT. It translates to CASSLEVLSEAFF.

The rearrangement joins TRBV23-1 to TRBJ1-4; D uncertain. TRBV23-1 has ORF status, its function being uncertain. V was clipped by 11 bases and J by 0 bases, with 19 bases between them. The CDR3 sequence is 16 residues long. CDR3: CAAGCSRSATNEKLFF. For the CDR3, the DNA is TGCGCCGCTGGATGTAGCAGATCTGCAACTAATGAAAAACTGTTTTTT.

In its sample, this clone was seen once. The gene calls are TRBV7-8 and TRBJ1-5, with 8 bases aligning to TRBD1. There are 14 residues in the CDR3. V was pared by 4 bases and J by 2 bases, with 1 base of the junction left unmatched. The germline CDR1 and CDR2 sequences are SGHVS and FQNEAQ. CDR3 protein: CASSSQGGNQPQHF. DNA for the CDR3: TGTGCCAGCAGCTCACAGGGGGGCAATCAGCCCCAGCATTTT.

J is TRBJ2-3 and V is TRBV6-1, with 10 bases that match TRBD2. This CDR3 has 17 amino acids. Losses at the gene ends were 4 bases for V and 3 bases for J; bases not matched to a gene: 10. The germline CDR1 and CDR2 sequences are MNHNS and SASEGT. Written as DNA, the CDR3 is TGTGCCAGCAGTGGCCGTCTAGCGGGAGTCGGGACAGATACGCAGTATTTT. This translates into CASSGRLAGVGTDTQYF.

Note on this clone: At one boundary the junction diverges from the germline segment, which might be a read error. This CDR3 is CASLTGTGDF. Written as DNA, the CDR3 is TGTGCCAGCTTAACCGGGACAGGGGATTTC. The chain uses TRBV9 and TRBJ2-7; 10 nucleotides agree with TRBD1. This CDR3 spans 10 amino acids. Germline CDR1 is SGDLS and CDR2 is YYNGEE.

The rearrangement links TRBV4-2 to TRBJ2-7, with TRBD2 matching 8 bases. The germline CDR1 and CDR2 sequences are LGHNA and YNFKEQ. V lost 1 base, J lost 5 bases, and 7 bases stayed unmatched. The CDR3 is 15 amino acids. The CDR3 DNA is TGTGCCAGCAGCCAAGCAGGTCTAGCGGGTGACGAGCAGTACTTC. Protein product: CASSQAGLAGDEQYF.

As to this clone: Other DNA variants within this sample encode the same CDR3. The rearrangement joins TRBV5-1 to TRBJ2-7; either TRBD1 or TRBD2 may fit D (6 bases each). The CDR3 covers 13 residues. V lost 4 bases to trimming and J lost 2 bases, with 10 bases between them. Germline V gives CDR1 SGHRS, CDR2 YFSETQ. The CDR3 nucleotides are TGCGCCAGCAGCGGGGGGCAGACCTACGAGCAGTACTTC. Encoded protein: CASSGGQTYEQYF.

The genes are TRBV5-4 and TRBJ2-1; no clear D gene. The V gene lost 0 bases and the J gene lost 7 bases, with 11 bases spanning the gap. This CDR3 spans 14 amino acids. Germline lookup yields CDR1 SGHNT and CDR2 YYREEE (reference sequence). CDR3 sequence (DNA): TGTGCCAGCAGCTTGGATAGCCGGCGTAATGAGCAGTTCTTC. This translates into CASSLDSRRNEQFF.

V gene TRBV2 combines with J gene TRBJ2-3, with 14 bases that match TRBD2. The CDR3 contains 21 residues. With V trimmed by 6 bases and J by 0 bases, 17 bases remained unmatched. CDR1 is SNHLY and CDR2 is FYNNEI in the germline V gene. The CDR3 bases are TGTGCCAGCAGGAGGACTAGCGGGAGGCCCTCAAAGACTCAGAGCACAGATACGCAGTATTTT. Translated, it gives CASRRTSGRPSKTQSTDTQYF.